This TCR beta chain came from a study of Graves' ophthalmopathy and Graves' hyperthyroidism. Overall study results and limits: Blood also contained most of the expanded thyroid clonotypes above 0.001 frequency.

This clonotype occurred many times. The antigen is undetermined. Ophthalmopathy was moderately-to-severely active, CAS at least 3, NOSPECS at least 4, lasting under 3 months. TCR beta CDR3 amplification used RNA transcripts. In the first round, RT-PCR was carried out with HTBI primers, and a multiplex PCR formed the second round. MiXCR, applied by TCRdb to the multiplex PCR reads, yields one record per CDR3 protein. The sample includes some 400,000 distinct CDR3 sequences, around 18% of them seen just once. The length of the CDR3 is 14 residues. Germline lookup yields CDR1 SGHTA and CDR2 FQGNSA. Losses at the gene ends were 4 bases for V and 5 bases for J; bases not matched to a gene: 2.

This TCR was sampled from a woman aged 18 to 35 with Graves' ophthalmopathy. The chain couples TRBV7-2 to TRBJ2-2; TRBD1 aligns across 9 bases. Sequencing input: peripheral blood. The CDR3 nucleotides are TGTGCCAGCAGCTCGGACAGGGGTACCGGGGAGCTGTTTTTT. Its translation: CASSSDRGTGELFF. The full variable domain, completed using reference TRBV7-2 and TRBJ2-2, is GAGVSQSPSNKVTEKGKDVELRCDPISGHTALYWYRQSLGQGLEFLIYFQGNSAPDKSGLPSDRFSAERTGGSVSTLTIQRTQQEDSAVYLCASSSDRGTGELFFGEGSRLTVL.